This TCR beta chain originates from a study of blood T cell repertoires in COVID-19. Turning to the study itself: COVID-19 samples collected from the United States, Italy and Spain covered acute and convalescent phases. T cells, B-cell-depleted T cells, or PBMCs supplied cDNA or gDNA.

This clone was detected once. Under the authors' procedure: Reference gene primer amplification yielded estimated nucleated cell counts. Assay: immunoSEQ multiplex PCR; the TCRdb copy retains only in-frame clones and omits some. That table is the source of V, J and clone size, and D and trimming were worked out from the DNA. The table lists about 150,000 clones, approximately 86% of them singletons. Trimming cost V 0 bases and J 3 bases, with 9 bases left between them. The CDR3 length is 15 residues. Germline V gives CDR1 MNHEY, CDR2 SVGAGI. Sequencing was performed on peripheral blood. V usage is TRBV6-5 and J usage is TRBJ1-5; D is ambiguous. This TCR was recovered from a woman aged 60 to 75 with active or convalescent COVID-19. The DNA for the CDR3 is TGTGCCAGCAGTTACTCTTCAGCGGTCAATCAGCCCCAGCATTTT. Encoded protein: CASSYSSAVNQPQHF.